One and the same sample provided the 31 T cell receptor beta chains below, sequenced in a study of PD-1 blockade in mismatch repair-deficient tumors. TCRdb keeps only in-frame clones here, not all; method: immunoSEQ multiplex PCR. The sample lists 120,000 or so clones, about 88% seen once, with approximately 13% in the top ten. The sequences come from peripheral blood, collected 44 weeks after starting pembrolizumab. All receptors derive from an adult with mismatch repair-deficient cancer.

The rearrangement links TRBV9 to TRBJ2-2, with D possibly TRBD2 on 5 matching bases. Trimming took off 0 bases at V and 1 base at J, with 7 bases between the two ends. The CDR3 runs 15 residues. Germline-derived CDR1 and CDR2 are SGDLS and YYNGEE. For the CDR3, the DNA is TGTGCCAGCAGCGTAGCGGGAAGGAACACCGGGGAGCTGTTTTTT. As protein: CASSVAGRNTGELFF.

V and J are TRBV7-9 and TRBJ2-7; TRBD2 might be the D (6 bases). The germline gives CDR1 SEHNR, CDR2 FQNEAQ (reference sequence). The V and J ends lost 4 bases and 5 bases respectively, with 12 bases between them. The CDR3 loop spans 13 amino acids. The CDR3 is CASSSGTAHEQYF. For the CDR3, the DNA is TGTGCCAGCAGCTCCGGGACTGCACACGAGCAGTACTTC.

Only a few counts were recorded for this clone. The rearrangement uses TRBV27 and TRBJ2-7; D possibly corresponds to TRBD2 (6 bases). Trimming removed 8 bases at V and 3 bases at J, with 8 bases between. This CDR3 has 11 residues. The V gene's germline CDR1 is MNHEY and CDR2 SMNVEV (reference sequence). The CDR3 bases are TGTGCCAGCGGGGGGAACTACGAGCAGTACTTC. The encoded protein is CASGGNYEQYF.

The chain joins TRBV29-1 to TRBJ2-7; D might be TRBD2 (5 bases). Germline V gene sequence: CDR1 SQVTM, CDR2 ANQGSEA. Trimming took 6 bases from V and 0 from J, leaving 12 bases between them. There are 13 residues in the CDR3. The CDR3, as DNA: TGCAGCGTGGACTCCGTTGGCTCCTACGAGCAGTACTTC. Protein product: CSVDSVGSYEQYF.

The chain carries TRBV7-6 and TRBJ2-5; D is uncertain. The CDR3 runs to 15 residues. Looked up from germline, CDR1 is SGHVS and CDR2 is FNYEAQ. The V end lost 1 base, the J end lost 2 bases, and 11 bases lay between the germline ends. The CDR3 loop is CASSLVISQQETQYF. CDR3 DNA sequence: TGTGCCAGCAGCTTAGTCATCAGCCAACAAGAGACCCAGTACTTC.

This clone has just one count. The chain combines TRBV6-5 with TRBJ2-1; D unclear. Trimming stripped 0 bases from V and 1 base from J, with 10 bases between. The CDR3 runs 16 residues. The germline V gene has CDR1 MNHEY and CDR2 SVGAGI. The chain's CDR3 is CASSYSKRVSYNEQFF. The CDR3 bases are TGTGCCAGCAGTTACTCGAAGCGCGTATCCTACAATGAGCAGTTCTTC.

The rearrangement links TRBV19 to TRBJ1-1; D perhaps matches TRBD1 (5 bases). Germline loops: CDR1 LNHDA, CDR2 SQIVND (reference sequence). The CDR3 has 12 residues. V was cut by 7 bases and J by 6 bases, with 12 bases left in between. The DNA for the CDR3 is TGTGCCAGTAATGGGGCAGCTGCTGAAGCTTTCTTT. This sequence encodes CASNGAAAEAFF.

This clone was recorded once. The CDR3 here is CSVGHRGPSYEQYF. The CDR3 DNA is TGCAGCGTGGGACACAGGGGGCCTTCCTACGAGCAGTACTTC. The chain joins TRBV29-1 to TRBJ2-7; 9 bases are shared with TRBD1. The V gene's germline CDR1 is SQVTM and CDR2 ANQGSEA. The CDR3 has 14 amino acids. J lost 1 base, V lost 6 bases, and 7 bases had no gene match.

The rearrangement uses TRBV2 and TRBJ2-5; 10 bases line up with TRBD2. J lost 4 bases, V lost 2 bases, and 4 bases had no gene match. The CDR3 is made up of 15 amino acids. Per the germline V gene, CDR1 is SNHLY and CDR2 is FYNNEI. The CDR3 is CASSELASGRETQYF. CDR3 DNA sequence: TGTGCCAGCAGTGAACTTGCTAGCGGGAGAGAGACCCAGTACTTC.

This clone was seen a few times. The rearrangement links TRBV7-9 to TRBJ2-5, with TRBD1 as a possible D gene (6 bases). This CDR3 is 13 amino acids long. The ends were cut back, 5 bases at V and 9 bases at J, with 16 bases in the middle. Germline CDR1 and CDR2: SEHNR and FQNEAQ (reference sequence). The DNA for the CDR3 is TGTGCCAGCAGCCCTGGACAGTCCGGGGCCCAGTACTTC. Residues: CASSPGQSGAQYF.

The chain couples TRBV6-5 to TRBJ2-7, with TRBD1 matching 8 bases. CDR1 and CDR2 from the germline V gene are MNHEY and SVGAGI. The V gene end was trimmed by 7 bases and the J gene end by 3 bases; junction bases not matched to a gene: 8. CDR3 length: 14 amino acids. The CDR3 nucleotides are TGTGCCAGCACATCTACAGGGGGTGGCTACGAGCAGTACTTC. Translation: CASTSTGGGYEQYF.

This sequence joins TRBV7-6 and TRBJ2-5, with D perhaps matching TRBD1 or TRBD2 (6 bases each). The germline gives CDR1 SGHVS, CDR2 FNYEAQ. This CDR3 contains 15 residues. With 5 bases removed from V and 7 bases from J, the gap between germline ends came to 20 bases. CDR3 nucleotides: TGTGCCAGCAGCCCAAGGACAGCCCCGGAGGGGACCCAGTACTTC. This sequence encodes CASSPRTAPEGTQYF.

This CDR3 is CASSYGTDPMYEQFF. DNA for the CDR3: TGCGCCAGCAGCTATGGGACGGACCCTATGTATGAGCAGTTCTTC. The rearrangement links TRBV5-1 to TRBJ2-1; D assignment may be TRBD1 or TRBD2 (5 bases each). In germline, CDR1 is SGHRS, CDR2 YFSETQ. The CDR3 has 15 residues. Trimming pared 3 bases from V and 8 bases from J, leaving 18 bases between. Variable domain in full (rest from reference TRBV5-1 and TRBJ2-1): KAGVTQTPRYLIKTRGQQVTLSCSPISGHRSVSWYQQTPGQGLQFLFEYFSETQRNKGNFPGRFSGRQFSNSRSEMNVSTLELGDSALYLCASSYGTDPMYEQFFGPGTRLTVL.

V and J are TRBV30 and TRBJ1-1, with unresolved D. The V gene lost 0 bases and the J gene lost 5 bases, with 16 bases spanning the gap. CDR3 length equals 15 residues. Germline CDR1 GTSNPN, CDR2 SVGIG (reference sequence). The CDR3 nucleotides are TGTGCCTGGAGTGTATTTCTAGGGCGAGGGACTGAAGCTTTCTTT. Amino acid sequence: CAWSVFLGRGTEAFF.

V is TRBV9 and J is TRBJ2-3; 9 bases fit TRBD2. V shed 0 bases and J 2 bases; nucleotides not matched to a gene: 7. Germline V gives CDR1 SGDLS, CDR2 YYNGEE. The CDR3 is made up of 17 amino acids. The CDR3 reads CASSVDFSGRFTDTQYF. The DNA for the CDR3 is TGTGCCAGCAGCGTAGACTTTAGCGGGAGATTCACAGATACGCAGTATTTT. Full variable domain (remainder filled in from reference TRBV9 and TRBJ2-3): DSGVTQTPKHLITATGQRVTLRCSPRSGDLSVYWYQQSLDQGLQFLIQYYNGEERAKGNILERFSAQQFPDLHSELNLSSLELGDSALYFCASSVDFSGRFTDTQYFGPGTRLTVL.

The genes are TRBV7-9 and TRBJ2-7; D is unclear. Trimming pared 3 bases from V and 5 bases from J, leaving 11 bases between. CDR1 SEHNR and CDR2 FQNEAQ come from the germline V gene (reference sequence). The CDR3 length is 13 residues. CDR3 sequence: CASSFGQPHEQYF. CDR3 DNA sequence: TGTGCCAGCAGCTTCGGGCAGCCGCACGAGCAGTACTTC.

The chain couples TRBV11-2 to TRBJ1-5; 7 bases are a match to TRBD1. Germline CDR1 is SGHAT and CDR2 is FQNNGV. The CDR3 loop spans 13 amino acids. Trimming cost V 4 bases and J 7 bases; bases outside gene matches: 4. CDR3 sequence: CASSSTGYQPQHF. Here the CDR3 DNA reads TGTGCCAGCAGCTCGACAGGGTACCAGCCCCAGCATTTT.

V gene TRBV6-1 combines with J gene TRBJ2-7; 12 positions match TRBD2. This CDR3 is 15 amino acids long. From germline, CDR1 is MNHNS and CDR2 SASEGT. The trim removed 1 base at V and 7 bases at J, leaving 5 bases unmatched. The CDR3 reads CASSEVGLAGGEQYF. Here the CDR3 DNA reads TGTGCCAGCAGTGAAGTCGGGCTAGCGGGAGGGGAGCAGTACTTC.

V usage is TRBV7-9 and J usage is TRBJ2-3; 8 bases match TRBD2. After removal of 6 bases from V and 4 bases from J, the junction contained 3 bases not matched to a gene. The CDR3 runs 13 residues. Germline lookup yields CDR1 SEHNR and CDR2 FQNEAQ (reference sequence). CDR3 sequence: CASRTGGADTQYF. DNA for the CDR3: TGTGCCAGCAGGACCGGGGGGGCAGATACGCAGTATTTT. The complete variable domain, with remaining parts taken from reference TRBV7-9 and TRBJ2-3, reads DTGVSQNPRHKITKRGQNVTFRCDPISEHNRLYWYRQTLGQGPEFLTYFQNEAQLEKSRLLSDRFSAERPKGSFSTLEIQRTEQGDSAMYLCASRTGGADTQYFGPGTRLTVL.

This clone was counted a single time. This specimen includes other DNA sequences encoding the same CDR3. The chain has TRBV6-6 and TRBJ2-5; D unresolved. The CDR3 is 11 residues long. Trimming removed 6 bases at V and 1 base at J, with 3 bases between. Germline loops: CDR1 MNHNY, CDR2 SVGAGI (reference sequence). CDR3 protein: CASSRQETQYF. CDR3 coding DNA: TGTGCCAGCAGCCGCCAAGAGACCCAGTACTTC.

This clone was observed a few times. The gene calls are TRBV6-5 and TRBJ1-5; D not resolved. Per the germline V gene, CDR1 is MNHEY and CDR2 is SVGAGI. The CDR3 is made up of 13 amino acids. V lost 8 bases and J lost 4, with 12 bases in between. CDR3 sequence: CASSMVANQPQHF. For the CDR3, the DNA is TGTGCCAGCTCTATGGTGGCTAATCAGCCCCAGCATTTT.

V is TRBV2 and J is TRBJ2-3, with D perhaps matching TRBD2 (6 bases). Germline V gene sequence: CDR1 SNHLY, CDR2 FYNNEI. The V and J ends lost 3 bases and 1 base respectively, with 14 bases between them. This CDR3 is built from 16 residues. For the CDR3, the DNA is TGTGCCAGCAGTGATAAATGGGCTAGCGGCACAGATACGCAGTATTTT. As protein: CASSDKWASGTDTQYF. Full variable domain (outside the CDR3, taken from reference TRBV2 and TRBJ2-3): EPEVTQTPSHQVTQMGQEVILRCVPISNHLYFYWYRQILGQKVEFLVSFYNNEISEKSEIFDDQFSVERPDGSNFTLKIRSTKLEDSAMYFCASSDKWASGTDTQYFGPGTRLTVL.

The chain links TRBV6-6 to TRBJ2-2; D might be TRBD1 or TRBD2, each matching 5 bases. The CDR3 covers 16 residues. Trimming cost V 7 bases and J 15 bases, with 30 bases left between them. Germline V gene lookup returns CDR1 MNHNY and CDR2 SVGAGI (reference sequence). CDR3 nucleotides: TGTGCCAGCACGCCCAGCGACTGGACGGTCCCTCGAGGGGTGTTTTTT. This codes for CASTPSDWTVPRGVFF.

This clone was found once. V and J are TRBV2 and TRBJ1-5; a possible D gene is TRBD1 (6 bases). Germline values: CDR1 SNHLY, CDR2 FYNNEI. CDR3 length: 18 amino acids. V lost 4 bases and J 0 bases, leaving 19 bases between the germline ends. Written as DNA, the CDR3 is TGTGCCAGCAGTGCCCCAACCGGGACAAGAAGTAGCAATCAGCCCCAGCATTTT. This translates into CASSAPTGTRSSNQPQHF.

The J gene is TRBJ2-3, the V gene TRBV11-2, with TRBD2 identical over 7 bases. Germline V gives CDR1 SGHAT, CDR2 FQNNGV. The CDR3 is 18 amino acids. V dropped 1 base and J dropped 1; count of bases not matched to a gene: 11. This CDR3 reads CASSLGGGWDSRTDTQYF. The DNA of the CDR3 is TGTGCCAGCAGCTTAGGGGGGGGATGGGACTCTCGCACAGATACGCAGTATTTT.

The chain combines TRBV29-1 with TRBJ2-7; 7 positions agree with TRBD1. The junction had 4 bases not matched to a gene; V was cut back by 5 bases and J by 0 bases. Per germline, CDR1 SQVTM and CDR2 ANQGSEA. This CDR3 is 13 amino acids long. Written as DNA, the CDR3 is TGCAGCGTTCAGGGGGACAACTCCTACGAGCAGTACTTC. This gives the protein CSVQGDNSYEQYF.

A few counts support this clone. The CDR3 region is CASSDVWGDYYGYTF. The CDR3 region has the DNA TGTGCCAGCAGTGACGTTTGGGGGGATTACTATGGCTACACCTTC. The V gene is TRBV2, the J gene TRBJ1-2, with D possibly TRBD1 on 5 matching bases. CDR3 size: 15 residues. Germline-derived CDR1 and CDR2 are SNHLY and FYNNEI. V gave up 3 bases and J gave up 3 bases, with 14 bases separating them. Full variable domain (rest looked up from reference TRBV2 and TRBJ1-2): EPEVTQTPSHQVTQMGQEVILRCVPISNHLYFYWYRQILGQKVEFLVSFYNNEISEKSEIFDDQFSVERPDGSNFTLKIRSTKLEDSAMYFCASSDVWGDYYGYTFGSGTRLTVV.

V usage is TRBV19 and J usage is TRBJ2-2; D remains ambiguous. V dropped 5 bases and J dropped 4 bases, with 17 bases sitting between them. The V gene's germline CDR1 is LNHDA and CDR2 SQIVND (reference sequence). The CDR3 has 16 residues. CDR3 DNA sequence: TGTGCCAGTAGTCCCACTTTCATTATCCGCACCGGGGAGCTGTTTTTT. Translating it yields CASSPTFIIRTGELFF.

The chain employs TRBV10-3 and TRBJ2-5; 9 bases map to TRBD1. Per the germline V gene, CDR1 is ENHRY and CDR2 is SYGVKD. The CDR3 is made up of 17 amino acids. J was trimmed by 0 bases and V by 5 bases; bases with no gene match: 10. CDR3 DNA: TGTGCCATCAGTCCCCCCCGGGACAGGGAGTACCAAGAGACCCAGTACTTC. Translating gives CAISPPRDREYQETQYF.

The chain couples TRBV28 to TRBJ2-5; D gene ambiguous. V was clipped by 7 bases and J by 2 bases, with 14 bases between them. This CDR3 comprises 14 residues. Germline values: CDR1 MDHEN, CDR2 SYDVKM. The chain's CDR3 is CASTLYLGQETQYF. The CDR3 DNA is TGTGCCAGCACCCTATACTTGGGGCAAGAGACCCAGTACTTC.

The chain combines TRBV29-1 with TRBJ2-7; D ambiguous. V was shortened by 4 bases and J by 2 bases, with 15 bases between the two germline ends. The CDR3 has 14 amino acids. Germline V gives CDR1 SQVTM, CDR2 ANQGSEA. The CDR3 nucleotides are TGCAGCGTTGGTCCGGGTCCATCACCCTACGAGCAGTACTTC. This gives the protein CSVGPGPSPYEQYF.